What follows are 3 T cell receptor beta chains derived from one specimen sequenced in a study of T cell responses to AZD1222 COVID-19 vaccine. Method: immunoSEQ multiplex PCR; TCRdb's copy keeps in-frame clones and lacks some. The sample yields approximately 170,000 clones, around 90% seen once. Sequences were derived from peripheral blood, sampled 28 days after the second AZD1222 dose. Receptors were obtained from an adult who received the AZD1222 COVID-19 vaccine.

This chain joins TRBV28 and TRBJ1-2, with TRBD1 matching over 7 bases. The CDR3 runs 14 residues. After removal of 5 bases from V and 6 bases from J, the junction contained 9 bases not matched to a gene. The germline CDR1 and CDR2 sequences are MDHEN and SYDVKM. The CDR3 bases are TGTGCCAGCAGTCTCTCGGACAGGTTCCATGGCTACACCTTC. This gives the protein CASSLSDRFHGYTF.

The chain carries TRBV6-2 or TRBV6-3 and TRBJ2-1; D not resolved. CDR3 length: 15 amino acids. Trimming shortened V by 5 bases and J by 1 base, and 12 bases separated the two germline ends. Germline CDR1 is MNHEY and CDR2 is SVGEGT. The CDR3 loop reads CASSRQPTSYNEQFF. CDR3 bases: TGTGCCAGCAGTCGGCAGCCCACGTCCTACAATGAGCAGTTCTTC.

The V gene is TRBV4-3, the J gene TRBJ2-7, with D possibly being TRBD1 (5 bases). Germline-derived CDR1 and CDR2 are LGHNA and YSLEER. Trimming stripped 0 bases from V and 1 base from J, with 10 bases between. The CDR3 sequence is 15 residues long. The CDR3, as DNA: TGCGCCAGCAGCCAAGACCAGGGTGGGTCCTACGAGCAGTACTTC. It yields the protein CASSQDQGGSYEQYF.